The next 7 T cell receptor beta chains were all read from a single sample in a study of Ad26.COV2.S vaccination and SARS-CoV-2 variants. Treatment given: roughly 18 received Ad26.COV2.S at low or high dose, single or two shots; five or six received placebo; per-sample allocation not given. Repertoires come from day 63 after the first vaccine or placebo injection. This table comes from immunoSEQ multiplex PCR, and its TCRdb copy is limited to in-frame clones, with some not included. In the table there are about 400,000 clones, roughly 90% of which are singletons. The specimen comprised peripheral blood, sampled in a trial of Ad26.COV2.S vaccine versus placebo. The source of these receptors is a person between 18 and 59 years old who received the Ad26.COV2.S COVID-19 vaccine or a placebo.

V usage is TRBV4-1 and J usage is TRBJ1-1; D may be TRBD1 (6 bases). The CDR3 runs 15 residues. V lost 5 bases and J lost 5, with 18 bases in between. Germline CDR1 is MGHRA and CDR2 is YSYEKL. The CDR3, as DNA: TGCGCCAGCAGCTACCGAGGACAGCTGGCTACTGAAGCTTTCTTT. It encodes CASSYRGQLATEAFF.

CDR3 DNA: TGTGCCAGCAGCTCGCCCTGGGGGGCCTTCGAGCAGTACTTC. Its translation is CASSSPWGAFEQYF. The V gene is TRBV7-8, the J gene TRBJ2-7; possibly TRBD1 or TRBD2 for D (6 bases each). The CDR3 length is 14 residues. Germline V CDR1 and CDR2: SGHVS, FQNEAQ. V lost 4 bases and J lost 6, with 16 bases in between. Based on the CDR3 plus reference TRBV7-8 and TRBJ2-7, the full variable domain is GAGVSQSPRYKVAKRGQDVALRCDPISGHVSLFWYQQALGQGPEFLTYFQNEAQLDKSGLPSDRFFAERPEGSVSTLKIQRTQQEDSAVYLCASSSPWGAFEQYFGPGTRLTVT.

The chain has TRBV11-3 and TRBJ1-1; D remains ambiguous. The germline V gene has CDR1 SGHNT and CDR2 YENEEA. The length of the CDR3 is 15 residues. V was trimmed by 5 bases and J by 1 base, leaving 14 bases between them. The CDR3: CASSPRSSTNTEAFF. The CDR3 coding sequence is TGTGCCAGCAGCCCTCGATCCAGCACGAACACTGAAGCTTTCTTT.

The rearrangement joins TRBV18 to TRBJ1-5, with D possibly matching TRBD1 (6 bases). V was shortened by 0 bases and J by 4 bases, with 13 bases between the two germline ends. The length of the CDR3 is 16 residues. The germline V gene encodes CDR1 KGHSH and CDR2 LQKENI. In DNA form, the CDR3 reads TGTGCCAGCTCACCACCGCCGGGGGCCGGGAATCAGCCCCAGCATTTT. This gives the protein CASSPPPGAGNQPQHF.

This chain links TRBV5-6 with TRBJ1-5; D gene unclear. The CDR3 has 14 amino acids. V was shortened by 4 bases and J by 5 bases, with 13 bases between the two germline ends. The germline gives CDR1 SGHDT, CDR2 YYEEEE. In nucleotides, the CDR3 is TGTGCCAGCAGCCTTTCGGGAAGGGATCAGCCCCAGCATTTT. It codes for CASSLSGRDQPQHF.

The V gene is TRBV18, the J gene TRBJ2-7, with 8 positions matching TRBD2. Germline CDR1 and CDR2: KGHSH and LQKENI. V lost 5 bases and J lost 5; bases outside the gene matches: 2. This CDR3 has 12 residues. The CDR3 protein is CASSTGGHEQYF. Written as DNA, the CDR3 is TGTGCCAGCTCAACGGGGGGGCACGAGCAGTACTTC. Full variable domain (missing parts from reference TRBV18 and TRBJ2-7): NAGVMQNPRHLVRRRGQEARLRCSPMKGHSHVYWYRQLPEEGLKFMVYLQKENIIDESGMPKERFSAEFPKEGPSILRIQQVVRGDSAAYFCASSTGGHEQYFGPGTRLTVT.

The count of this clone is one. The chain links TRBV5-6 to TRBJ2-3; D may be TRBD2 (6 bases). Per germline, CDR1 SGHDT and CDR2 YYEEEE. The CDR3 is 15 residues long. V lost 0 bases and J lost 4, with 12 bases in between. The CDR3, as DNA: TGTGCCAGCAGCTTGGGGAGGGAAGGGCCAGATACGCAGTATTTT. As protein: CASSLGREGPDTQYF.